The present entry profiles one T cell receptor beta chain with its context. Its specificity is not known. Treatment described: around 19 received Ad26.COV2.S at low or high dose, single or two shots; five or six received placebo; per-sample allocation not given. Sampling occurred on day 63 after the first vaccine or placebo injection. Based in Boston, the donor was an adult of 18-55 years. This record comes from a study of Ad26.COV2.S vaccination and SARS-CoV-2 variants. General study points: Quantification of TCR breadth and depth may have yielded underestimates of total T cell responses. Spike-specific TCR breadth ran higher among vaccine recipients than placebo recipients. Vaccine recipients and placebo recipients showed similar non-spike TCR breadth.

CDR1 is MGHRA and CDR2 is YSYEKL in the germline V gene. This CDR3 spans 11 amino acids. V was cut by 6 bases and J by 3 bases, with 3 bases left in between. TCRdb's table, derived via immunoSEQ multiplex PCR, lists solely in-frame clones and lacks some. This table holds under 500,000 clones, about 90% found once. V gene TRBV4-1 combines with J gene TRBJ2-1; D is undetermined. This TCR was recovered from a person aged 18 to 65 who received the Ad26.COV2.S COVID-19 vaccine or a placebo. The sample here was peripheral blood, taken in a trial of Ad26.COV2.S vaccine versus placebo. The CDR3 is CASSGYNEQFF. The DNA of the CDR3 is TGCGCCAGCAGTGGCTACAATGAGCAGTTCTTC.